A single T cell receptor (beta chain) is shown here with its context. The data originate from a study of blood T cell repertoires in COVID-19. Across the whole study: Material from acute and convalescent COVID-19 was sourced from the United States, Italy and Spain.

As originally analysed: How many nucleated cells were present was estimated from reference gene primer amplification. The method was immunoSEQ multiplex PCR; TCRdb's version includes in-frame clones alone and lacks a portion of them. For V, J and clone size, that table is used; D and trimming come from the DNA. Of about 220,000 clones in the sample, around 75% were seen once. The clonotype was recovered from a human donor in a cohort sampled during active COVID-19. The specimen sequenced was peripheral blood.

The CDR3 loop is CASSFLAVSSYNEQFF. The CDR3 bases are TGCGCCAGCAGCTTTCTAGCGGTAAGCTCCTACAATGAGCAGTTCTTC. V usage is TRBV5-1 and J usage is TRBJ2-1; TRBD2 aligns across 7 bases. After removal of 2 bases from V and 0 bases from J, the junction contained 5 bases not matched to a gene. Germline assignment: CDR1 SGHRS and CDR2 YFSETQ. This CDR3 comprises 16 residues.